Listed below are T cell receptor beta chains from one sample, sequenced in a study of cytomegalovirus exposure and HLA in healthy donors. Only in-frame clones appear in the TCRdb table, and some are missing; sequencing was by immunoSEQ multiplex PCR. Of some 150,000 clones listed, more than 60% are singletons. The sequenced sample was PBMCs. These receptors were obtained from a female donor in good health and CMV-seronegative. Both conserved end residues are part of each CDR3. Each record gives: V gene, J gene, D gene, clone size, CDR3 protein, CDR3 DNA. The D gene is left open where the match is weak. The size of a clone is reported for some rows only, either as once, few or many, or as a class for expanded clones.

TRBV7-3	TRBJ2-7	-	-	CASSLYPSRVYEQYF	TGTGCCAGCAGCTTATATCCGTCCCGCGTCTACGAGCAGTACTTC
TRBV7-9	TRBJ2-7	TRBD2	few	CASSLRGGREQYF	TGTGCCAGCAGCTTACGGGGAGGGCGCGAGCAGTACTTC
TRBV11-2	TRBJ2-7	TRBD1	-	CASSLVGGQGVQYF	TGTGCCAGCAGCTTGGTGGGGGGACAGGGCGTGCAGTACTTC
TRBV28	TRBJ1-1	-	-	CASSMTALNTEAFF	TGTGCCAGCAGTATGACAGCCTTGAACACTGAAGCTTTCTTT
TRBV19	TRBJ2-3	-	few	CASSIDSYTDTQYF	TGTGCCAGTAGTATCGACTCGTACACAGATACGCAGTATTTT
TRBV7-6	TRBJ1-1	-	-	CASSFLQQGGTEAFF	TGTGCCAGCAGCTTTTTACAACAGGGTGGCACTGAAGCTTTCTTT
TRBV11-1	TRBJ1-2	-	-	CASSLDNGGGLYGYTF	TGTGCCAGCAGCTTAGACAACGGCGGAGGCCTCTATGGCTACACCTTC
TRBV9	TRBJ2-7	TRBD2	-	CASSVVAGGPYEQYF	TGTGCCAGCAGCGTAGTAGCGGGAGGGCCCTACGAGCAGTACTTC
TRBV6-5	TRBJ1-1	-	-	CASSPGIAFF	TGTGCCAGCAGCCCCGGGATAGCTTTCTTT
TRBV7-9	TRBJ2-1	-	-	CASALMGEGEEFDNEQFF	TGTGCCAGCGCTCTCATGGGCGAGGGCGAGGAGTTTGACAATGAGCAGTTCTTC
TRBV19	TRBJ2-3	-	-	CASSTPRELAGADTQYF	TGTGCCAGTAGTACCCCGAGGGAGCTAGCAGGGGCAGATACGCAGTATTTT
TRBV19	TRBJ2-7	TRBD1	-	CASSIVGQGAREQYF	TGTGCCAGTAGTATAGTAGGACAGGGGGCGCGCGAGCAGTACTTC
TRBV28	TRBJ1-2	-	-	CATVAQGPFLYGYTF	TGTGCCACCGTAGCCCAGGGGCCGTTCCTCTATGGCTACACCTTC
TRBV9	TRBJ2-1	TRBD1	-	CASSPGHGQDHEQFF	TGTGCCAGCAGCCCAGGACATGGACAGGATCATGAGCAGTTCTTC
TRBV28	TRBJ2-1	-	few	CASSLGDSPYNEQFF	TGTGCCAGCAGTTTAGGCGACAGCCCCTACAATGAGCAGTTCTTC
TRBV6-5	TRBJ1-1	-	-	CASSYSGVTEAFF	TGTGCCAGCAGTTACTCAGGAGTCACTGAAGCTTTCTTT
TRBV7-3	TRBJ1-1	TRBD1	-	CASSLTGTDPEAFF	TGTGCCAGCAGCTTAACGGGGACAGATCCTGAAGCTTTCTTT
TRBV5-4	TRBJ1-2	-	-	CASSLPGVGGYTF	TGTGCCAGCAGCCTGCCAGGGGTAGGTGGCTACACCTTC
TRBV25-1	TRBJ2-1	-	-	CASSEIFVTTRKYNEQFF	TGTGCCAGCAGTGAAATCTTCGTGACTACCCGAAAATACAATGAGCAGTTCTTC
TRBV2	TRBJ2-7	TRBD1	-	CAGTGQVYEQYF	TGTGCCGGAACGGGACAGGTCTACGAGCAGTACTTC
TRBV6-5	TRBJ1-1	TRBD1	-	CASSRQGLNTEAFF	TGTGCCAGCAGTAGACAGGGACTGAACACTGAAGCTTTCTTT
TRBV2	TRBJ2-7	-	-	CASSEVRVTYEQYF	TGTGCCAGCAGTGAGGTCAGGGTGACCTACGAGCAGTACTTC
TRBV5-6	TRBJ1-2	TRBD1	-	CASSWDRGGGYTF	TGTGCCAGCAGCTGGGACAGGGGAGGCGGCTACACCTTC
TRBV29-1	TRBJ1-2	TRBD1	-	CSANSDRAFGGYTF	TGCAGCGCCAATTCGGACAGGGCCTTCGGGGGCTACACCTTC
TRBV5-1	TRBJ2-1	TRBD2	-	CASSLGEGSYNEQFF	TGCGCCAGCAGCCTGGGGGAGGGGTCCTACAATGAGCAGTTCTTC
TRBV5-4	TRBJ1-1	TRBD1	-	CASSLARGSAFF	TGTGCCAGCAGCTTGGCCAGGGGGTCAGCTTTCTTT
TRBV14	TRBJ1-2	-	few	CASSQEGGTLRYGYTF	TGTGCCAGCAGCCAAGAGGGGGGGACTTTGCGATATGGCTACACCTTC
TRBV18	TRBJ1-2	-	-	CASSPPGRGTYGYTF	TGTGCCAGCTCACCACCAGGGAGGGGAACCTATGGCTACACCTTC
TRBV27	TRBJ1-2	-	-	CASSLSPHRVNNDYGYTF	TGTGCCAGCAGTTTATCACCTCACAGGGTTAATAATGACTATGGCTACACCTTC
TRBV19	TRBJ1-1	-	-	CASSTPTGRVNTESFF	TGTGCCAGTAGTACACCGACAGGTAGAGTAAACACTGAATCTTTCTTT
TRBV9	TRBJ1-2	-	-	CASSVVGGRGYTF	TGTGCCAGCAGCGTAGTGGGGGGGCGTGGCTACACCTTC
TRBV7-7	TRBJ2-1	-	-	CASSLWQTVYNEQFF	TGTGCCAGCAGCTTATGGCAGACAGTGTACAATGAGCAGTTCTTC
TRBV6-5	TRBJ1-1	TRBD1	-	CASSRQGLTEAFF	TGTGCCAGCAGTAGACAGGGGCTGACTGAAGCTTTCTTT
TRBV9	TRBJ2-7	TRBD1	-	CASSGPATGTYEQYF	TGTGCCAGCAGCGGTCCCGCGACAGGGACGTACGAGCAGTACTTC
TRBV4-2	TRBJ1-4	TRBD1	-	CASSQDGTGIEKLFF	TGTGCCAGCAGCCAAGACGGGACAGGGATTGAAAAACTGTTTTTT
TRBV19	TRBJ2-3	-	few	CASTHQGTDTQYF	TGTGCCAGTACCCACCAGGGGACAGATACGCAGTATTTT
TRBV19	TRBJ1-1	-	-	CASRAREPRYQAFF	TGTGCCAGCCGCGCTCGGGAGCCAAGATATCAAGCTTTCTTT
TRBV6-5	TRBJ1-2	TRBD1	-	CASRFSGQPSDGYTF	TGTGCCAGCAGATTTTCGGGACAGCCTTCCGATGGCTACACCTTC
TRBV18	TRBJ2-1	TRBD2	-	CASSRPGTSGNNEQFF	TGTGCCAGCTCACGTCCCGGGACTAGCGGTAACAATGAGCAGTTCTTC
TRBV5-1	TRBJ1-2	-	-	CASSLVGADGYTF	TGCGCCAGCAGCTTGGTGGGAGCCGATGGCTACACCTTC
TRBV10-3	TRBJ2-1	TRBD2	-	CAISERGLAGGEQFF	TGTGCCATCAGTGAACGAGGACTAGCGGGGGGTGAGCAGTTCTTC
TRBV11-3	TRBJ1-2	-	once	CASSLDRNYGYTF	TGTGCCAGCAGCTTGGACAGAAACTATGGCTACACCTTC
TRBV9	TRBJ2-7	TRBD1	-	CASSVSGTGTYEQYF	TGTGCCAGCAGCGTCTCCGGGACAGGTACCTACGAGCAGTACTTC